This TCR beta chain is from a study of beta chain features in type 1 diabetes. Germline V lookup: CDR1 SGHRS, CDR2 YFSETQ. Trimming cost V 2 bases and J 0 bases, with 6 bases left between them. The CDR3 extends over 15 amino acids. In this sample, this clone turned up a few times. Of the isolated RNA, all was reverse transcribed, and so the sequenced material was expressed TCRB transcripts. Clones were sequenced by immunoSEQ multiplex PCR, and TCRdb holds only the in-frame ones, with some missing. Of 390,000 or so clones listed, more than 11% are singletons. The gene calls are TRBV5-1 and TRBJ2-6; D is unclear. The sequence came from a man aged 25-40 years in good health. Sequencing used naive CD4+ T cells from blood. The CDR3 nucleotides read TGCGCCAGCAGCTTCCCGGACTCTGGGGCCAACGTCCTGACTTTC. Amino acids: CASSFPDSGANVLTF.